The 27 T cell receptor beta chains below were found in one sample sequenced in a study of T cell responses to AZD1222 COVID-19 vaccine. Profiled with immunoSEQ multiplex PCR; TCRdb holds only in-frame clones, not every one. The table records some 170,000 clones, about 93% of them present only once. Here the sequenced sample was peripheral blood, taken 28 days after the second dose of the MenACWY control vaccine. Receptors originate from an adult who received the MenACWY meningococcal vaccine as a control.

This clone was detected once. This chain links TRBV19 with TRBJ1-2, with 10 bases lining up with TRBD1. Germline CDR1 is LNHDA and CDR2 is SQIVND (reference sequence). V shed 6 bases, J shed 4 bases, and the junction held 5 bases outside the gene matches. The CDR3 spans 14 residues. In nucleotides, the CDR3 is TGTGCCAGTAGAACCGGGACAGGGGTCTATGGCTACACCTTC. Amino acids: CASRTGTGVYGYTF.

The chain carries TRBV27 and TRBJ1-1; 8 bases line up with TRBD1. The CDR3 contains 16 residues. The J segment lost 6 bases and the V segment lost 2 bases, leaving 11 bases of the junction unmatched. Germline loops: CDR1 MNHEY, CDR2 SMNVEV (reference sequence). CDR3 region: CASSLRAGGVRAEAFF. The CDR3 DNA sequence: TGTGCCAGCAGTTTAAGAGCAGGGGGCGTTCGGGCTGAAGCTTTCTTT.

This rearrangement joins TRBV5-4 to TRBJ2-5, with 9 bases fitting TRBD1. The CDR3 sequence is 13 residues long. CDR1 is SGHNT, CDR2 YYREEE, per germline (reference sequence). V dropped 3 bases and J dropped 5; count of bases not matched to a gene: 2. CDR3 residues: CASSSDRGETQYF. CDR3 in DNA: TGTGCCAGCAGCTCGGACAGGGGTGAGACCCAGTACTTC.

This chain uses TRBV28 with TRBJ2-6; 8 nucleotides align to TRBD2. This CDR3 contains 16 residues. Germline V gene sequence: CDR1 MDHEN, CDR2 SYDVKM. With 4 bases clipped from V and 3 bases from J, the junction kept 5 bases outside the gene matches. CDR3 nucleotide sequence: TGTGCCAGCAGTTGGCGGGGGGCGCATGGGGCCAACGTCCTGACTTTC. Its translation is CASSWRGAHGANVLTF.

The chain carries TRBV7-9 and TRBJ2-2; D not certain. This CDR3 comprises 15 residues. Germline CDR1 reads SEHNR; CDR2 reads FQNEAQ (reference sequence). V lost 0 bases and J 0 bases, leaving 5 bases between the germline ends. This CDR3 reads CASSLAGSNTGELFF. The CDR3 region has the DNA TGTGCCAGCAGCTTAGCAGGGTCGAACACCGGGGAGCTGTTTTTT. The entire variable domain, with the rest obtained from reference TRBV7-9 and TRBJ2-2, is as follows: DTGVSQNPRHKITKRGQNVTFRCDPISEHNRLYWYRQTLGQGPEFLTYFQNEAQLEKSRLLSDRFSAERPKGSFSTLEIQRTEQGDSAMYLCASSLAGSNTGELFFGEGSRLTVL.

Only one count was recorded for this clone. CDR3 coding DNA: TGTGCCAGCAGTCCCGACAGGGGAAGGAGTCAGCCCCAGCATTTT. Translating it yields CASSPDRGRSQPQHF. This chain uses TRBV6-5 with TRBJ1-5; 8 bases line up with TRBD1. V lost 5 bases to trimming and J lost 6 bases; unmatched junction nucleotides: 9. This CDR3 is built from 15 residues. Per germline, CDR1 MNHEY and CDR2 SVGAGI.

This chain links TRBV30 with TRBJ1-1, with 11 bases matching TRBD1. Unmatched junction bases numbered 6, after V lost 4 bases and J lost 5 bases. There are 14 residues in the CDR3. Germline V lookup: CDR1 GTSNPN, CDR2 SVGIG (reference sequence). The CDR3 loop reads CAWNPGTGGTEAFF. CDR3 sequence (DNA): TGTGCCTGGAACCCCGGGACAGGGGGAACTGAAGCTTTCTTT.

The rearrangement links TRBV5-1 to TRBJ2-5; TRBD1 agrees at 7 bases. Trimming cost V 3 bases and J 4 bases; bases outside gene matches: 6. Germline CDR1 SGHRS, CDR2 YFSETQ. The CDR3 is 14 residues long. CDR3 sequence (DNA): TGCGCCAGCAGCTCACAGGGGATTCGAGAGACCCAGTACTTC. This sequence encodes CASSSQGIRETQYF.

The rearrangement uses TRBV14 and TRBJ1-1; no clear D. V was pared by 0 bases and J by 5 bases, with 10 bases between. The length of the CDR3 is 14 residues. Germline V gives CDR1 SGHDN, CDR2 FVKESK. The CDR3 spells CASSQDLELTEAFF. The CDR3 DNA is TGTGCCAGCAGCCAAGATCTGGAGTTAACTGAAGCTTTCTTT.

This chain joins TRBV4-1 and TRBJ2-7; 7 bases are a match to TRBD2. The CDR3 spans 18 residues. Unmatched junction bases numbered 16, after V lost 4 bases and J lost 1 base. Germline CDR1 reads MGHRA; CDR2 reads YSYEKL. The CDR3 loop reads CASSPSPLLAPPSYEQYF. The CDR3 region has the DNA TGCGCCAGCAGCCCCAGTCCCCTACTAGCGCCCCCATCCTACGAGCAGTACTTC.

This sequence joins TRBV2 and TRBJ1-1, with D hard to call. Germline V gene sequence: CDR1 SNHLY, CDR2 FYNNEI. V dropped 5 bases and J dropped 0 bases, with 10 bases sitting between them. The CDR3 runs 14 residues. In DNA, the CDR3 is TGTGCCAGCAGTCTCGCTTCGGTGAACACTGAAGCTTTCTTT. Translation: CASSLASVNTEAFF.

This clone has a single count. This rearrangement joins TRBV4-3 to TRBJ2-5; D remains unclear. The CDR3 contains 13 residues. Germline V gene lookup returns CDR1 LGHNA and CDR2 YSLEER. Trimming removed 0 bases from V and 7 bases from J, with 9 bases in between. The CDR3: CASSQDDRGTQYF. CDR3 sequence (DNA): TGCGCCAGCAGCCAAGATGATAGAGGGACCCAGTACTTC.

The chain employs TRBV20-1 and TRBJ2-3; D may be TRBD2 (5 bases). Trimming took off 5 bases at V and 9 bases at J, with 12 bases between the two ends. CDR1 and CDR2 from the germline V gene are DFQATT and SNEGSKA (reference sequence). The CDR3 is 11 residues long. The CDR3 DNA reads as TGCAGTGCTTTCGGGGTGAGGACGCAGTATTTT. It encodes CSAFGVRTQYF.

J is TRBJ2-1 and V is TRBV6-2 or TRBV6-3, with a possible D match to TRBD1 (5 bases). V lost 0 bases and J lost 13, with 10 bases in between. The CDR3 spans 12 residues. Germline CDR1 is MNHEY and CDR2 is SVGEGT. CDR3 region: CASSYSRQTQFF. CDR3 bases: TGTGCCAGCAGTTACTCACGACAGACCCAGTTCTTC.

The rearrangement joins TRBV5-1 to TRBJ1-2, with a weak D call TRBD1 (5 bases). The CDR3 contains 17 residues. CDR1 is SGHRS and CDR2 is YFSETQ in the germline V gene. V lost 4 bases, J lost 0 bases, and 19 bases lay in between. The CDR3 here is CASSAIPPGPANYGYTF. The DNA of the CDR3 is TGCGCCAGCAGCGCAATTCCCCCGGGACCTGCTAACTATGGCTACACCTTC.

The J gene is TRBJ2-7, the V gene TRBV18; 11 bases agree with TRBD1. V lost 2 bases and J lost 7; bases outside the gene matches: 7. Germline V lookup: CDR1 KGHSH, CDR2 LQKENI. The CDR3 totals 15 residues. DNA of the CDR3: TGTGCCAGCTCACCAAGAGGGACAGGGGGAGGTGAGCAGTACTTC. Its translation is CASSPRGTGGGEQYF.

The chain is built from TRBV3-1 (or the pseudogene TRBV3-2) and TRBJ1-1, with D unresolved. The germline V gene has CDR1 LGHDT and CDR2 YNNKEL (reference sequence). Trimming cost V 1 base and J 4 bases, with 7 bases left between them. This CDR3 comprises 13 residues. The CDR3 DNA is TGTGCCAGCAGCCAAGGTGGGTTCACTGAAGCTTTCTTT. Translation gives CASSQGGFTEAFF.

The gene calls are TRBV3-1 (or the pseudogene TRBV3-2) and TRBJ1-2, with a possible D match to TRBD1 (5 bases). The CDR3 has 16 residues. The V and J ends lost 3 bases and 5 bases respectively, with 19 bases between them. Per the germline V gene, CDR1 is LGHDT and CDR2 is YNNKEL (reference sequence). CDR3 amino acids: CASSQAHRDVGYGYTF. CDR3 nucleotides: TGTGCCAGCAGCCAGGCTCACCGGGACGTAGGGTATGGCTACACCTTC.

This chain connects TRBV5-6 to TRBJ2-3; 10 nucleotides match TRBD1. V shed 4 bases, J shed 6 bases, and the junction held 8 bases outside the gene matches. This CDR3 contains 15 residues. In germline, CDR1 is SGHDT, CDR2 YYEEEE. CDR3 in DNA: TGTGCCAGCAGCACAGACAGGGGGCCCCGGGATACGCAGTATTTT. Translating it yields CASSTDRGPRDTQYF.

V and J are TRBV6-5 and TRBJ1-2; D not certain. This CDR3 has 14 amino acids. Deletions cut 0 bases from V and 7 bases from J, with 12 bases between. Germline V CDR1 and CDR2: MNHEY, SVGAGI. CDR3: CASSYSVDTGGYTF. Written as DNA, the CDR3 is TGTGCCAGCAGTTACTCAGTCGATACGGGTGGCTACACCTTC.

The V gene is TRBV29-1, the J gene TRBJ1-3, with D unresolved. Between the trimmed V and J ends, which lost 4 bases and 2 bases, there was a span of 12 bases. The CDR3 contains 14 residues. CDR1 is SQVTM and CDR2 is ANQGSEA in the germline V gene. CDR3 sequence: CSVGVGGTGNTIYF. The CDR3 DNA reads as TGCAGCGTTGGGGTCGGAGGTACTGGAAACACCATATATTTT.

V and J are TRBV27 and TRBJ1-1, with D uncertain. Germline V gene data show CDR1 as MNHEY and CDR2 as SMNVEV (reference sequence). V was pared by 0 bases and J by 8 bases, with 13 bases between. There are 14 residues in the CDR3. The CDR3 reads CASSLSTGGVEAFF. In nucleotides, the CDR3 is TGTGCCAGCAGTTTATCCACCGGCGGGGTGGAAGCTTTCTTT.

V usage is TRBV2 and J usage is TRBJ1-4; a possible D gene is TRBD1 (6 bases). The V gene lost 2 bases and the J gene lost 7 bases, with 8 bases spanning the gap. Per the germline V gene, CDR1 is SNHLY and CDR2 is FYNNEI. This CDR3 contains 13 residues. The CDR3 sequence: CASSERTVEKLFF. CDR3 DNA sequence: TGTGCCAGCAGTGAAAGGACAGTTGAAAAACTGTTTTTT.

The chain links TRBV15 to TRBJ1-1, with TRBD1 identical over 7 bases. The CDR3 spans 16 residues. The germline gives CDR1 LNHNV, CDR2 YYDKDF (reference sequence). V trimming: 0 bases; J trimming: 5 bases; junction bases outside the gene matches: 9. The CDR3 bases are TGTGCCACCAGCAGAGATATGACAGGGAGTGGAACTGAAGCTTTCTTT. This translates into CATSRDMTGSGTEAFF.

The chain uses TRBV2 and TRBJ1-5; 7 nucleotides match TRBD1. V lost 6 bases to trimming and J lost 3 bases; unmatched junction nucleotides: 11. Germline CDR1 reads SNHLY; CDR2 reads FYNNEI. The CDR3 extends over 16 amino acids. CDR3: CASRSQTGLNNQPQHF. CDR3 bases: TGTGCCAGCAGGTCCCAGACAGGGCTGAACAATCAGCCCCAGCATTTT.

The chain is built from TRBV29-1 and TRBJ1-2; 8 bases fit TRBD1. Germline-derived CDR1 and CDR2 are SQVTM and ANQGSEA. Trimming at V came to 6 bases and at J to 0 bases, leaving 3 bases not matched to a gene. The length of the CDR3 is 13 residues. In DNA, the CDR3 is TGCAGCGTCCTGACAGGGGCTAACTATGGCTACACCTTC. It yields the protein CSVLTGANYGYTF.

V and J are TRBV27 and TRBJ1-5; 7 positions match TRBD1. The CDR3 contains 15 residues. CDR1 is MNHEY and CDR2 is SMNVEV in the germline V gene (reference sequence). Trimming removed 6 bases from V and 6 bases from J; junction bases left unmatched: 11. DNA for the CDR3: TGTGCCAGCAGAACAGGGGAAGGGGTTAGTCAGCCCCAGCATTTT. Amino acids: CASRTGEGVSQPQHF.